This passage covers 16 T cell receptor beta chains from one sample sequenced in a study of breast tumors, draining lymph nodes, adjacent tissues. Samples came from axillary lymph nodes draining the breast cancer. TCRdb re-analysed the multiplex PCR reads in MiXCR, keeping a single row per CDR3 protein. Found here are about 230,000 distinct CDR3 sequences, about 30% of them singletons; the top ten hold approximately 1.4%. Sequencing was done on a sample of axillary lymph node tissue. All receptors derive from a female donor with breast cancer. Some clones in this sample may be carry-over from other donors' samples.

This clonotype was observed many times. CDR3: CASSLKGDWTNEKLFF. The CDR3 nucleotides are TGTGCCAGCAGCTTGAAGGGGGATTGGACTAATGAAAAACTGTTTTTT. The chain links TRBV5-6 to TRBJ1-4; weak D call: TRBD1 (6 bases). V was cut by 1 base and J by 2 bases, with 12 bases left in between. Germline V gene lookup returns CDR1 SGHDT and CDR2 YYEEEE. The CDR3 contains 16 residues.

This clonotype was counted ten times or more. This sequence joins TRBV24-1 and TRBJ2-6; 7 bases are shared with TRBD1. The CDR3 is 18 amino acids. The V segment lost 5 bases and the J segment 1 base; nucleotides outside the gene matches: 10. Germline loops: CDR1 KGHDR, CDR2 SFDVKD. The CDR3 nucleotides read TGTGCCACCAGTGCAATCGGACAGGTCGTTTCTGGGGCCAACGTCCTGACTTTC. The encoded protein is CATSAIGQVVSGANVLTF.

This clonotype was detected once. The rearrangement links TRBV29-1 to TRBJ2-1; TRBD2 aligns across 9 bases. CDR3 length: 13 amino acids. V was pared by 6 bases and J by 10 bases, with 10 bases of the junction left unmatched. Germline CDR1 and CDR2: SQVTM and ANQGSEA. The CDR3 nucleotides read TGCAGCGTGAGACCTAGCGGGACAAGGGAGCAGTTCTTC. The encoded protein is CSVRPSGTREQFF.

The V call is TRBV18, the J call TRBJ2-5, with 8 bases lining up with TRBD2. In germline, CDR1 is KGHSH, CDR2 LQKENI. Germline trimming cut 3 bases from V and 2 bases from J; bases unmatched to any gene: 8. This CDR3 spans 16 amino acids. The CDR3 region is CASSPLQTGGQETQYF. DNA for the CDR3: TGTGCCAGCTCACCTCTACAGACGGGAGGGCAAGAGACCCAGTACTTC.

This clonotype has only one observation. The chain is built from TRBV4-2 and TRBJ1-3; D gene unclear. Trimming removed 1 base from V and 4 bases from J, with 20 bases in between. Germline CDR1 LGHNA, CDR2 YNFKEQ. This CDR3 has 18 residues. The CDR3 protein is CASSQGRERITPGNTIYF. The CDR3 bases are TGTGCCAGCAGCCAAGGACGGGAGCGGATAACTCCGGGAAACACCATATATTTT.

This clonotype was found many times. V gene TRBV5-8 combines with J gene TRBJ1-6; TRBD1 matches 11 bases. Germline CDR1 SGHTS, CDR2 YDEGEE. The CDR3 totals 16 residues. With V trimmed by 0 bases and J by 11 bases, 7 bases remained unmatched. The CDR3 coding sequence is TGTGCCAGCAGCTTGGCCGGGACAGGGGGAGGTACACCCCTCCACTTT. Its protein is CASSLAGTGGGTPLHF.

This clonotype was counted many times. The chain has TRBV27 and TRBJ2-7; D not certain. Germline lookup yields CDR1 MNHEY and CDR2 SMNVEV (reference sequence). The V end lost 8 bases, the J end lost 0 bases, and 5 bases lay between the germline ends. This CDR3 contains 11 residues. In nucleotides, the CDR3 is TGTGCCAGCGCAAGCTCCTACGAGCAGTACTTC. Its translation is CASASSYEQYF.

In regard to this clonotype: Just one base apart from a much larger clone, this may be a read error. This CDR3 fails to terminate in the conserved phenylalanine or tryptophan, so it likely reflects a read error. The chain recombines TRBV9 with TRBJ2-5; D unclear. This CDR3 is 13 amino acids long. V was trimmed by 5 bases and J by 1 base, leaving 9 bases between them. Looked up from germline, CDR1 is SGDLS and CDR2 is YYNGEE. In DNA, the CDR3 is TGTGCCAGCAGTCCAAACGTCCAAGAGACCCAGTACTCC. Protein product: CASSPNVQETQYS.

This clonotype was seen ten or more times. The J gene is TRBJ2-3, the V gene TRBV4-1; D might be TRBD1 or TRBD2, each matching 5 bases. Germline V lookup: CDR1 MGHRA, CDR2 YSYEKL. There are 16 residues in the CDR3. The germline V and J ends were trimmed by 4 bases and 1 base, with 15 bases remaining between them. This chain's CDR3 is CASSLGPLARTDTQYF. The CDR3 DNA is TGCGCCAGCAGCCTGGGACCCCTCGCTCGCACAGATACGCAGTATTTT.

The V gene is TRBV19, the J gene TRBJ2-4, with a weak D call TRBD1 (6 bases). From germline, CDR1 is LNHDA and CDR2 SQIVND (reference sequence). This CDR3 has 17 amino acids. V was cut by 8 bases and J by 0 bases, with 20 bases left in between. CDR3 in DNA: TGTGCCAGTTCTTTTCACAGGGATTTAATAGCCAAAAACATTCAGTACTTC. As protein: CASSFHRDLIAKNIQYF. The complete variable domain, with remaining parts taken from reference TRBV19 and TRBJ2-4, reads DGGITQSPKYLFRKEGQNVTLSCEQNLNHDAMYWYRQDPGQGLRLIYYSQIVNDFQKGDIAEGYSVSREKKESFPLTVTSAQKNPTAFYLCASSFHRDLIAKNIQYFGAGTRLSVL.

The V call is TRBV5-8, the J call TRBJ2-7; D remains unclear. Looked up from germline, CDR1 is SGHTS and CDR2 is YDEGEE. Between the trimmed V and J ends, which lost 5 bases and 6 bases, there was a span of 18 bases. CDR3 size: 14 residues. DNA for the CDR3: TGTGCCAGCAGTTCTACTGACACTTACGGCGAGCAGTACTTC. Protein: CASSSTDTYGEQYF. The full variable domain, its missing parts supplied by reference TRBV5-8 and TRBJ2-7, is EAGVTQSPTHLIKTRGQQATLRCSPISGHTSVYWYQQALGLGLQFLLWYDEGEERNRGNFPPRFSGRQFPNYSSELNVNALELEDSALYLCASSSTDTYGEQYFGPGTRLTVT.

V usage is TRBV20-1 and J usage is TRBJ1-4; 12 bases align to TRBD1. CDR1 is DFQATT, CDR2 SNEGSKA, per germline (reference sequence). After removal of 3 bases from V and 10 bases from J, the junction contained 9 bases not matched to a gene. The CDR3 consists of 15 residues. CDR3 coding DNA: TGCAGTGCTAGTACTCCGGGACAGGGGGCGGGAAAACTGTTTTTT. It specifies CSASTPGQGAGKLFF.

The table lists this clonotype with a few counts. The CDR3 protein is CSAADRTSGTPNEQFF. CDR3 coding DNA: TGCAGTGCTGCAGACCGGACTAGCGGGACCCCCAATGAGCAGTTCTTC. The chain is built from TRBV20-1 and TRBJ2-1; the match to TRBD2 covers 12 bases. Looked up from germline, CDR1 is DFQATT and CDR2 is SNEGSKA (reference sequence). V trimming: 5 bases; J trimming: 6 bases; junction bases outside the gene matches: 11. The CDR3 consists of 16 residues.

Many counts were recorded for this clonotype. CDR3 nucleotides: TGTGCCAGCAGCTTAACGGCGGGGGGCTCCTACAATGAGCAGTTCTTC. This gives the protein CASSLTAGGSYNEQFF. The V and J genes are TRBV7-3 and TRBJ2-1; 8 bases agree with TRBD2. The CDR3 has 16 residues. J gave up 0 bases and V 0 bases, and 1 base lay outside the gene matches. The germline V gene encodes CDR1 SGHTA and CDR2 FQGTGA. Drawing the rest from reference TRBV7-3 and TRBJ2-1, the complete variable domain is GAGVSQTPSNKVTEKGKYVELRCDPISGHTALYWYRQSLGQGPEFLIYFQGTGAADDSGLPNDRFFAVRPEGSVSTLKIQRTERGDSAVYLCASSLTAGGSYNEQFFGPGTRLTVL.

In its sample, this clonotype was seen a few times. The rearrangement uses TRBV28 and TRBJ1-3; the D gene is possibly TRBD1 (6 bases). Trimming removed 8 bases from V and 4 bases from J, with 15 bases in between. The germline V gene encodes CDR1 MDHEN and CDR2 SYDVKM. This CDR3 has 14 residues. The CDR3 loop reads CASRGGATGNTIYF. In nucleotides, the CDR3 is TGTGCCAGCCGGGGGGGGGCAACAGGAAACACCATATATTTT.

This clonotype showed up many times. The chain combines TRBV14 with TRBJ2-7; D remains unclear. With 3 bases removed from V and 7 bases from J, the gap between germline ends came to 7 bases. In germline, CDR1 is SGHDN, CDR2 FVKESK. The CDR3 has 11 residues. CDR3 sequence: CASSHSREQYF. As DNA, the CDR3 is TGTGCCAGCAGCCATTCTCGGGAGCAGTACTTC.